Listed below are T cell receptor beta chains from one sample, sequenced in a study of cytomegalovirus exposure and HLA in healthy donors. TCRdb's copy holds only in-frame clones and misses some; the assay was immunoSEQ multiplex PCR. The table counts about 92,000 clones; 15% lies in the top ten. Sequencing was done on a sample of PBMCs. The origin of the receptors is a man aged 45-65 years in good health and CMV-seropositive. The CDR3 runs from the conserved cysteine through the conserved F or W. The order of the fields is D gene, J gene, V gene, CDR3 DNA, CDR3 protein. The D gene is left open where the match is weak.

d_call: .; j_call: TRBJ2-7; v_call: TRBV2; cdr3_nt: TGTGCCATTCTCGTCCAGGGATCCTACGAGCAGTACTTC; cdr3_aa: CAILVQGSYEQYF
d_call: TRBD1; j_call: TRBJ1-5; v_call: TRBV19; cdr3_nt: TGTGCCAGTAGTATAGTCGCAACAGGGGCGGGCGGTCAGCCCCAGCATTTT; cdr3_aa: CASSIVATGAGGQPQHF
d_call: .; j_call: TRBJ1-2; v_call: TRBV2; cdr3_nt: TGTGCCAGCCTTCTGACCCGGACAGCTAACTATGGCTACACCTTC; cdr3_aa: CASLLTRTANYGYTF
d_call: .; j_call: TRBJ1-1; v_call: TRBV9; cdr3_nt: TGTGCCAGCAGCGTAGAGCCGGGAGTGAGCACTGAAGCTTTCTTT; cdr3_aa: CASSVEPGVSTEAFF
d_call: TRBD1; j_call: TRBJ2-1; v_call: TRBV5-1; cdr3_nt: TGCGCCAGCAGCTTTGGGACAGCCTACAATGAGCAGTTCTTC; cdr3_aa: CASSFGTAYNEQFF
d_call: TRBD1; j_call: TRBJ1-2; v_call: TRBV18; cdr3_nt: TGTGCCAGCTCAAGGGCAGACAGGGACTATGGCTACACCTTC; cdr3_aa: CASSRADRDYGYTF
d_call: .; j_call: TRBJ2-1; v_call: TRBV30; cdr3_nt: TGTGCCTGGAGTGTGCGGGAAACGTCAAGGGGCGGGCAGTTCTTC; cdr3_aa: CAWSVRETSRGGQFF
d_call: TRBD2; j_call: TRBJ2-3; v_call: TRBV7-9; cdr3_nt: TGTGCCAGCAGCTTATTAGCGGGAGTGAGTGAAGATACGCAGTATTTT; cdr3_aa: CASSLLAGVSEDTQYF
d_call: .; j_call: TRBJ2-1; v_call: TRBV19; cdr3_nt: TGTGCCAGTAGTAGACAGATGGGCTACAATGAGCAGTTCTTC; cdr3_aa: CASSRQMGYNEQFF
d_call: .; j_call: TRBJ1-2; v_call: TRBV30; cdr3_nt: TGTGCCTGGAGTGTCACGGGCCACAGGGCGGCCTACACCTTC; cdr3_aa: CAWSVTGHRAAYTF
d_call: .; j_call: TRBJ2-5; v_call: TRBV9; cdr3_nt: TGTGCCAGCAGCGCGGGGAAGACCCAGTACTTC; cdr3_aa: CASSAGKTQYF
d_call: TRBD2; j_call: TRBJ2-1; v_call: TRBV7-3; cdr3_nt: TGTGCCAGCAGCCACAGCGCGGGAGGTGGGGAGCAGTTCTTC; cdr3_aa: CASSHSAGGGEQFF
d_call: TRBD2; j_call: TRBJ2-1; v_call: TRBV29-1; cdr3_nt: TGCAGCTTCAGCGGGAGCTCCTACAATGAGCAGTTCTTC; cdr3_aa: CSFSGSSYNEQFF
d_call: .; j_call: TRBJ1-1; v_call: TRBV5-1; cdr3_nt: TGCGCCAGCAGCCCTATAGCAGGGATGAACACTGAAGCTTTCTTT; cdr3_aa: CASSPIAGMNTEAFF
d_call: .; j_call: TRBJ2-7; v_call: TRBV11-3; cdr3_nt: TGTGCCAGCAGGCCAAAACAGGGCCTCTACGAGCAGTACTTC; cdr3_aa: CASRPKQGLYEQYF